Below, 30 T cell receptor beta chains from the same sample are listed, as sequenced in a study of T cells in Graves' hyperthyroidism and ophthalmopathy. The TCR beta CDR3 regions underwent amplification using RNA transcripts as the source. The HTBI primer set was used in a first-round RT-PCR of the TCR CDR3. One entry per CDR3 protein, called by TCRdb with MiXCR from the multiplex PCR reads. Here the sample spans roughly 250,000 distinct CDR3 sequences, approximately 23% being singletons. Sequencing was carried out using blood. Receptors originate from a man aged 30 to 45 with Graves' ophthalmopathy.

In its sample, this clonotype was seen a few times. The chain combines TRBV5-1 with TRBJ2-7; D is unclear. The CDR3 runs to 13 residues. Looked up from germline, CDR1 is SGHRS and CDR2 is YFSETQ. V was pared by 0 bases and J by 4 bases, with 8 bases between. This CDR3 is CASSLAFRYEQYF. The CDR3 DNA is TGCGCCAGCAGCTTGGCTTTTCGATACGAGCAGTACTTC.

This clonotype appeared a single time. In DNA, the CDR3 is TGTGCCACCAGTGATTCCGGACGGAATTTCAATCAGCCCCAGCATTTT. This encodes CATSDSGRNFNQPQHF. The genes are TRBV24-1 and TRBJ1-5; D ambiguous. The ends were cut back, 2 bases at V and 3 bases at J, with 13 bases in the middle. CDR3 size: 16 residues. Germline V gene data show CDR1 as KGHDR and CDR2 as SFDVKD.

This clonotype came up many times. This sequence joins TRBV7-2 and TRBJ2-3, with D perhaps matching TRBD2 (5 bases). Germline CDR1 is SGHTA and CDR2 is FQGNSA. V gave up 0 bases and J gave up 1 base, with 11 bases separating them. This CDR3 is built from 16 residues. The CDR3 spells CASSLASSGRTDTQYF. CDR3 nucleotides: TGTGCCAGCAGCTTAGCTTCCAGCGGTCGCACAGATACGCAGTATTTT.

There are a few counts of this clonotype. The chain employs TRBV5-1 and TRBJ2-1; 9 nucleotides align to TRBD2. J lost 4 bases, V lost 1 base, and 3 bases had no gene match. Per germline, CDR1 SGHRS and CDR2 YFSETQ. There are 15 residues in the CDR3. CDR3 loop: CASSLRLAGYNEQFF. In DNA, the CDR3 is TGCGCCAGCAGCTTGCGGCTAGCGGGGTACAATGAGCAGTTCTTC.

The V gene is TRBV15, the J gene TRBJ2-1; 7 bases are shared with TRBD1. The germline CDR1 and CDR2 sequences are LNHNV and YYDKDF (reference sequence). The CDR3 spans 14 residues. The trim removed 3 bases at V and 4 bases at J, leaving 3 bases unmatched. The CDR3 coding sequence is TGTGCCACCAGCAGCTTGACAGGGTACAATGAGCAGTTCTTC. It encodes CATSSLTGYNEQFF.

This clonotype was seen only a few times. V and J are TRBV5-1 and TRBJ2-2; D call uncertain. Germline-derived CDR1 and CDR2 are SGHRS and YFSETQ. The V and J ends lost 0 bases and 5 bases respectively, with 14 bases between them. The length of the CDR3 is 16 residues. The CDR3 DNA reads TGCGCCAGCAGCTTGGAAGGAGATCTGAGAACCGGGGAGCTGTTTTTT. Its translation is CASSLEGDLRTGELFF.

In the case of this clonotype: One junction end does not reproduce the germline sequence, and a read error may be involved. The CDR3 coding sequence is TGTGCCAGCAGCTTATATACCCCGGGACAGGGGCAAGAGACCCAGTACTTC. It encodes CASSLYTPGQGQETQYF. The chain employs TRBV27 and TRBJ2-5; 10 nucleotides line up with TRBD1. Germline lookup yields CDR1 MNHEY and CDR2 SMNVEV (reference sequence). This CDR3 is 17 amino acids long.

This chain connects TRBV19 to TRBJ2-1; D gene uncertain. The CDR3 runs 13 residues. Germline assignment: CDR1 LNHDA and CDR2 SQIVND (reference sequence). The V and J ends lost 7 bases and 0 bases respectively, with 7 bases between them. CDR3 DNA: TGTGCCAGTACTGGCAGCTCCTACAATGAGCAGTTCTTC. This codes for CASTGSSYNEQFF.

This clonotype was detected many times. The chain combines TRBV2 with TRBJ2-1; 8 bases are shared with TRBD2. Germline trimming cut 5 bases from V and 5 bases from J; bases unmatched to any gene: 11. This CDR3 contains 16 residues. Germline lookup yields CDR1 SNHLY and CDR2 FYNNEI. The CDR3 nucleotides are TGTGCCAGCAGTCCGAGGACGGGAGGGCCCGACAATGAGCAGTTCTTC. Residues: CASSPRTGGPDNEQFF.

This clonotype has more than one count but fewer than ten. The rearrangement links TRBV18 to TRBJ2-2, with 11 bases that match TRBD2. The CDR3 sequence is 16 residues long. The germline gives CDR1 KGHSH, CDR2 LQKENI. After removal of 5 bases from V and 5 bases from J, the junction contained 7 bases not matched to a gene. The CDR3 sequence: CASSGTTSGTTGELFF. CDR3 DNA sequence: TGTGCCAGCTCAGGGACGACTAGCGGGACGACCGGGGAGCTGTTTTTT.

The rearrangement links TRBV12-3 or TRBV12-4 to TRBJ2-4; the match to TRBD2 covers 7 bases. The CDR3 totals 15 residues. V dropped 7 bases and J dropped 0; count of bases not matched to a gene: 6. The CDR3: CASTSPGGAKNIQYF. The CDR3 DNA reads as TGTGCCAGCACCTCCCCGGGGGGAGCCAAAAACATTCAGTACTTC.

The chain links TRBV7-9 to TRBJ2-5; 11 bases fit TRBD2. Germline V gives CDR1 SEHNR, CDR2 FQNEAQ (reference sequence). Trimming took 4 bases from V and 1 from J; bases not matched to a gene: 5. This CDR3 is 16 amino acids long. The DNA of the CDR3 is TGTGCCAGCAGCTCAACGGGACTAGCGGTCCAAGAGACCCAGTACTTC. The encoded protein is CASSSTGLAVQETQYF.

This clonotype has ten or more counts. At one end the junction does not follow the germline gene, possibly because of a read error. The chain uses TRBV7-7 and TRBJ2-1; D unresolved. Germline loops: CDR1 SSHAT, CDR2 FNYEAQ (reference sequence). This CDR3 spans 14 amino acids. This CDR3 reads CASSLGGNYNEQFF. CDR3 bases: TGTGCTAGCAGCTTAGGCGGTAACTACAATGAGCAGTTCTTC.

This clonotype was observed a handful of times. The chain carries TRBV12-3 or TRBV12-4 and TRBJ2-1; possibly TRBD2 for D (5 bases). With 6 bases removed from V and 5 bases from J, the gap between germline ends came to 11 bases. This CDR3 has 13 amino acids. CDR3: CASRADPNNEQFF. DNA for the CDR3: TGTGCCAGCAGAGCGGACCCGAACAATGAGCAGTTCTTC.

Remarks on this clonotype: A much larger clone differs by one base, so this may be a read error. The rearrangement links TRBV11-2 to TRBJ2-7; D perhaps matches TRBD1 (6 bases). Germline V lookup: CDR1 SGHAT, CDR2 FQNNGV. There are 15 residues in the CDR3. In DNA, the CDR3 is TGTGCCAGCAGCCAGACGACGGGACAACTCTACGAGCAGCACTTC. Translated: CASSQTTGQLYEQHF.

The J gene is TRBJ2-2, the V gene TRBV18; 8 bases are shared with TRBD1. Losses at the gene ends were 3 bases for V and 6 bases for J; bases not matched to a gene: 9. Germline values: CDR1 KGHSH, CDR2 LQKENI. This CDR3 is 16 amino acids long. The CDR3 is CASSPNVGTGPGELFF. The CDR3 coding sequence is TGTGCCAGCTCACCGAACGTCGGGACAGGTCCCGGGGAGCTGTTTTTT.

This clonotype was picked up many times. The DNA of the CDR3 is TGTGCCAGCAGCTTAGATCAATCCGTAAGGGCCTCTGGGGCCAACGTCCTGACTTTC. As protein: CASSLDQSVRASGANVLTF. The chain has TRBV11-3 and TRBJ2-6; no firm D call. CDR3 size: 19 residues. CDR1 is SGHNT and CDR2 is YENEEA in the germline V gene. V lost 0 bases to trimming and J lost 0 bases, with 15 bases between them.

Only a few counts were recorded for this clonotype. This chain joins TRBV6-1 and TRBJ1-5, with no clear D. Germline V gives CDR1 MNHNS, CDR2 SASEGT. V was pared by 0 bases and J by 3 bases, with 15 bases between. The CDR3 has 17 residues. CDR3 coding DNA: TGTGCCAGCAGTGAAGCGCGGCGAGGAGTCCCCAATCAGCCCCAGCATTTT. It encodes CASSEARRGVPNQPQHF.

The chain has TRBV15 and TRBJ2-1, with 7 nucleotides matching TRBD2. Germline lookup yields CDR1 LNHNV and CDR2 YYDKDF (reference sequence). V was clipped by 1 base and J by 7 bases; unmatched bases: 7. The CDR3 extends over 15 amino acids. DNA of the CDR3: TGTGCCACCAGCAGAGGGGCGGGAGCGGGGAATGAGCAGTTCTTC. This sequence encodes CATSRGAGAGNEQFF.

This clonotype appeared many times. The V and J genes are TRBV5-1 and TRBJ2-6; D gene uncertain. CDR1 and CDR2 (germline): SGHRS, YFSETQ. V lost 4 bases to trimming and J lost 2 bases, with 7 bases between them. There are 14 residues in the CDR3. Here the CDR3 DNA reads TGCGCCAGCAGCATCAGAGCTGGGGCCAACGTCCTGACTTTC. Translating gives CASSIRAGANVLTF.

The table lists this clonotype with many counts. This rearrangement joins TRBV6-1 to TRBJ1-2, with 7 bases identical to TRBD1. The CDR3 has 15 residues. The germline gives CDR1 MNHNS, CDR2 SASEGT. Unmatched junction bases numbered 11, after V lost 8 bases and J lost 2 bases. Here the CDR3 reads CASVPLPGQNYGYTF. In nucleotides, the CDR3 is TGTGCCAGCGTGCCATTACCGGGACAGAACTATGGCTACACCTTC.

The chain uses TRBV24-1 and TRBJ2-7; D possibly corresponds to TRBD2 (5 bases). Germline V gene lookup returns CDR1 KGHDR and CDR2 SFDVKD. With 2 bases removed from V and 3 bases from J, the gap between germline ends came to 7 bases. The CDR3 loop spans 13 amino acids. The CDR3 DNA follows: TGTGCCACCAGTGATTCCGACTACTACGAGCAGTACTTC. Translation: CATSDSDYYEQYF.

V is TRBV5-8 and J is TRBJ2-1, with a tentative D call TRBD2 (5 bases). Trimming removed 3 bases from V and 4 bases from J, with 20 bases in between. The germline CDR1 and CDR2 sequences are SGHTS and YDEGEE. The CDR3 is 17 amino acids. In nucleotides, the CDR3 is TGTGCCAGCAGCTCTCTCCGGTCCCCTGGCGGGTACAATGAGCAGTTCTTC. It codes for CASSSLRSPGGYNEQFF.

This clonotype came up a few times. This sequence joins TRBV5-1 and TRBJ2-3, with TRBD2 matching 9 bases. Germline loops: CDR1 SGHRS, CDR2 YFSETQ. J lost 2 bases, V lost 4 bases, and 5 bases had no gene match. CDR3 length: 15 residues. The CDR3 here is CASSLGTSYTDTQYF. The DNA of the CDR3 is TGCGCCAGCAGCCTCGGGACTAGCTACACAGATACGCAGTATTTT.

The J gene is TRBJ1-3, the V gene TRBV20-1; the D is unclear. CDR1 and CDR2 from the germline V gene are DFQATT and SNEGSKA (reference sequence). This CDR3 has 11 amino acids. V lost 4 bases and J lost 0, with 1 base in between. The chain's CDR3 is CSAISGNTIYF. In DNA, the CDR3 is TGCAGTGCTATCTCTGGAAACACCATATATTTT.

Ten or more counts support this clonotype. This chain connects TRBV11-3 to TRBJ2-1, with D possibly matching TRBD2 (5 bases). The CDR3 runs to 15 residues. Trimming shortened V by 5 bases and J by 0 bases, and 11 bases separated the two germline ends. Germline loops: CDR1 SGHNT, CDR2 YENEEA. Here the CDR3 reads CASSPGRGSYNEQFF. The CDR3 nucleotides read TGTGCCAGCAGCCCCGGACGGGGCTCCTACAATGAGCAGTTCTTC.

The gene calls are TRBV6-1 and TRBJ1-2; D is ambiguous. Germline V gene lookup returns CDR1 MNHNS and CDR2 SASEGT. V lost 8 bases and J 3 bases, leaving 16 bases between the germline ends. The CDR3 has 14 amino acids. CDR3 nucleotide sequence: TGTGCCAGCGGGTTCGGGCAGGAGTACTATGGCTACACCTTC. Translation: CASGFGQEYYGYTF.

V usage is TRBV15 and J usage is TRBJ1-1; D remains ambiguous. Germline V gives CDR1 LNHNV, CDR2 YYDKDF (reference sequence). The CDR3 consists of 16 residues. Trimming removed 5 bases at V and 2 bases at J, with 18 bases between. The CDR3 sequence: CATSPGGTFYNTEAFF. The CDR3 coding sequence is TGTGCCACCAGCCCTGGAGGTACGTTTTACAACACTGAAGCTTTCTTT.

This clonotype appeared many times. This chain connects TRBV30 to TRBJ2-1; TRBD2 agrees at 9 bases. In germline, CDR1 is GTSNPN, CDR2 SVGIG (reference sequence). Trimming at V came to 0 bases and at J to 4 bases, leaving 1 base not matched to a gene. This CDR3 contains 14 residues. CDR3 nucleotide sequence: TGTGCCTGGAGTGTGCGGGAGGGGTACAATGAGCAGTTCTTC. Protein: CAWSVREGYNEQFF.

The chain has TRBV2 and TRBJ2-7; 8 bases line up with TRBD2. The germline V gene encodes CDR1 SNHLY and CDR2 FYNNEI. Trimming at V came to 0 bases and at J to 6 bases, leaving 7 bases not matched to a gene. CDR3 length: 15 amino acids. The DNA for the CDR3 is TGTGCCAGCAGTGAAGCGCGGTCGGGAGGGGGCGAGCAGTACTTC. Translating it yields CASSEARSGGGEQYF.